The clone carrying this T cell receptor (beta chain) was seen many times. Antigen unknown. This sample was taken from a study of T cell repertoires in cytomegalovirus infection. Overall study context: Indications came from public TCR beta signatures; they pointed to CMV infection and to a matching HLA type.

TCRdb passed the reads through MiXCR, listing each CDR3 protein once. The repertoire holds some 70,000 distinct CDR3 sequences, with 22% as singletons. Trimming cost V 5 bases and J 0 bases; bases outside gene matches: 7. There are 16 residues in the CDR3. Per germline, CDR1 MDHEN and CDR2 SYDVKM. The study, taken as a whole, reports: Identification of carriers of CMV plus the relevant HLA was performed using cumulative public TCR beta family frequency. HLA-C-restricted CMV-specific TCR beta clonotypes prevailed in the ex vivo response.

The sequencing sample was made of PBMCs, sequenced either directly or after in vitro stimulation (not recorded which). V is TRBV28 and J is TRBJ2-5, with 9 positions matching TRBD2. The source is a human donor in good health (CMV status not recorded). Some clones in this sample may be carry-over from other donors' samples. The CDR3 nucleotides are TGTGCCAGCAGTGCTAAGCGGGAGGAGTACCAAGAGACCCAGTACTTC. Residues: CASSAKREEYQETQYF. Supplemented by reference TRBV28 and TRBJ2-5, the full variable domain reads DVKVTQSSRYLVKRTGEKVFLECVQDMDHENMFWYRQDPGLGLRLIYFSYDVKMKEKGDIPEGYSVSREKKERFSLILESASTNQTSMYLCASSAKREEYQETQYFGPGTRLLVL.